This entry concerns a single T cell receptor beta chain. The antigen is unknown. These data come from a study of STAT5B mutations in CD4+ large granular lymphocyte leukemia. Whole-study results and caveats: Patient CD4-sorted repertoires looked more clonal than healthy CD4+ repertoires, even without putative leukemic clones.

Controls came from buffy coats of healthy blood donors. The survey-level immunoSEQ assay was used. TCRdb's copy holds only in-frame clones and misses some; the assay was immunoSEQ multiplex PCR. The table records 23,000 or so clones, roughly 75% of them present only once. The CDR3 extends over 14 amino acids. Germline V gives CDR1 SGDLS, CDR2 YYNGEE. The V end was cut by 6 bases, the J end by 2 bases, with 14 bases between. The clonotype was recovered from a human donor in good health. The chain is built from TRBV9 and TRBJ1-1; D is unclear. The sequenced material came from CD4+ T cells from blood buffy coats. The CDR3 region has the DNA TGTGCCAGCACCAACGGAGGGAGTAACACTGAAGCTTTCTTT. Translation gives CASTNGGSNTEAFF.